This paragraph covers one T cell receptor (beta chain) sequence. This sample is drawn from a study of T-cell reconstitution after alpha-beta-depleted transplantation in children. Preparing the TCRbeta library involved the use of unique molecular identifiers. TCRdb independently ran MiXCR on the PCR reads; one entry per CDR3 protein. Of fewer than 700,000 distinct CDR3 sequences in the sample, 10% to 15% were seen once. Trimming pared 7 bases from V and 3 bases from J, leaving 10 bases between. The CDR3 loop spans 12 amino acids. Germline CDR1 SQVTM, CDR2 ANQGSEA. This TCR was recovered from a male patient between 10 and 17 years old who had a stem cell transplant for acute myeloid leukemia, so the T cells may come from the graft donor. This specimen was PBMCs, mostly from graft donor cells, taken 360 days after TCRalphabeta/CD19-depleted stem cell transplant. The rearrangement links TRBV29-1 to TRBJ1-5; D is undetermined. The CDR3 nucleotides read TGCAGCGCGCAGTTCTTCAATCAGCCCCAGCATTTT. Protein: CSAQFFNQPQHF.